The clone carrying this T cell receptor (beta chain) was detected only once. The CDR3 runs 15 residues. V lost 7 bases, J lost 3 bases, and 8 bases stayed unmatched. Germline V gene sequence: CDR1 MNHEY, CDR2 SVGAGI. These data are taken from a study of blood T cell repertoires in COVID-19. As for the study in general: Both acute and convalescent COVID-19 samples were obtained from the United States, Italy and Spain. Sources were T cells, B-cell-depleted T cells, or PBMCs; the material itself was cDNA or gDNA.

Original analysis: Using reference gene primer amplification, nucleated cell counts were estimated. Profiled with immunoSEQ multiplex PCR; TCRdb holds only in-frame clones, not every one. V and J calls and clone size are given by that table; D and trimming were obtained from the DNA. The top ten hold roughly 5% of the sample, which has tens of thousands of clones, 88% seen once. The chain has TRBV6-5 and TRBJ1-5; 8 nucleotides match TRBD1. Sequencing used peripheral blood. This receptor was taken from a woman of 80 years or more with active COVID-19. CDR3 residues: CASTWTGQLNQPQHF. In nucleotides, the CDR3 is TGTGCCAGCACTTGGACAGGGCAACTCAATCAGCCCCAGCATTTT.